This T cell receptor (beta chain) emerged from a study of OX40 agonist ivuxolimab in advanced cancers. Whole-study context: Among those enrolled, mean age was approximately 62 years (range about 23 to 80) and less than 90% were male. Previous treatment with anti-PD-1, anti-PD-L1 or anti-CTLA-4 therapy was allowed; 35% to 50% had received some.

Trimming removed 3 bases from V and 10 bases from J, with 18 bases in between. This CDR3 has 14 residues. CDR1 MGHRA and CDR2 YSYEKL come from the germline V gene. A history of autoimmune disease or systemic immunosuppression excluded patients. Clones were read by immunoSEQ multiplex PCR, and TCRdb kept only the in-frame ones, dropping some. Counted here are roughly 9,200 clones, roughly 70% occurring once; the ten biggest clones make up over 40%. The material was CD4+ or CD8+ T cells sorted from blood, obtained in a trial of the OX40 agonist ivuxolimab. This TCR was recovered from an adult with an advanced solid tumor such as melanoma, head and neck, liver or kidney cancer. The V and J genes are TRBV4-1 and TRBJ1-1; D is possibly TRBD1 (5 bases). The CDR3 region is CASSQWDGRDGAFF. The CDR3 bases are TGCGCCAGCAGCCAGTGGGACGGGAGGGATGGAGCTTTCTTT.